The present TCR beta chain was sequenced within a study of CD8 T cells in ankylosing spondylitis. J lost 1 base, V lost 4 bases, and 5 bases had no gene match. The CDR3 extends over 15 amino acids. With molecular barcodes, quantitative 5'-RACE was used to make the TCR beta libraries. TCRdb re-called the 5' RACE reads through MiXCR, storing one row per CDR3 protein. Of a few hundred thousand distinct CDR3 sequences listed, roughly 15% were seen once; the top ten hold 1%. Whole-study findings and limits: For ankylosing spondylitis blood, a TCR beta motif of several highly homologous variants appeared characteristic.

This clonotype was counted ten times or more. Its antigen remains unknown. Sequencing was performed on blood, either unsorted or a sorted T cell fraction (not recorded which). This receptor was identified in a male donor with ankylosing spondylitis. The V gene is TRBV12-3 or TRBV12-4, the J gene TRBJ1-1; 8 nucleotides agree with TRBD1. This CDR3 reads CASSSRQGKNTEAFF. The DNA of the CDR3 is TGTGCCAGCAGTTCGAGACAGGGGAAGAACACTGAAGCTTTCTTT.